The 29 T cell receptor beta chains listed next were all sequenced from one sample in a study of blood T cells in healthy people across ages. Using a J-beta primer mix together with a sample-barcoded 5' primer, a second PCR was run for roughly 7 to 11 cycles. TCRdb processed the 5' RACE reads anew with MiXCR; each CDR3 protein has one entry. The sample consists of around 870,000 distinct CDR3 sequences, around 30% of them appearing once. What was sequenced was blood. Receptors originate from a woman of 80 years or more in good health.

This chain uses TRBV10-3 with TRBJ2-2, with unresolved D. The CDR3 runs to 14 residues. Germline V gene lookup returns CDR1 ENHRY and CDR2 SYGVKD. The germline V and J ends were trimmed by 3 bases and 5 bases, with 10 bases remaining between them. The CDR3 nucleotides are TGTGCCATCAGTGAAAGTGGTCCGACCGGGGAGCTGTTTTTT. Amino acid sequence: CAISESGPTGELFF.

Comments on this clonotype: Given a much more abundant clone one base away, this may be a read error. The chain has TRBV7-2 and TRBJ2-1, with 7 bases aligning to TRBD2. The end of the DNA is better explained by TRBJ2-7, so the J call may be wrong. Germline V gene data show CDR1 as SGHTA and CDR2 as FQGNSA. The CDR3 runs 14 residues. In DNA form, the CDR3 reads TGTGCCACCCGTGGGCGGGGGTTCAACAATGAGCAGTACTTC. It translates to CATRGRGFNNEQYF.

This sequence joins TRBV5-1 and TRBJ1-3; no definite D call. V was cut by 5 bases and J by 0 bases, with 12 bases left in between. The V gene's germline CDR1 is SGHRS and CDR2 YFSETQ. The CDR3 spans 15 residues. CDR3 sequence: CASRRTATSGNTIYF. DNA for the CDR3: TGCGCCAGCAGAAGGACGGCTACCTCTGGAAACACCATATATTTT.

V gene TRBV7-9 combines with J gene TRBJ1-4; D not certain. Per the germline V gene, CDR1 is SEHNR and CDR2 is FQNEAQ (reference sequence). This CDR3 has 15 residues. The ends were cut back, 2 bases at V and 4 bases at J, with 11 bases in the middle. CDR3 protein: CASSLKGSGNEKLFF. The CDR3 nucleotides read TGTGCCAGCAGCTTAAAGGGTTCGGGTAATGAAAAACTGTTTTTT.

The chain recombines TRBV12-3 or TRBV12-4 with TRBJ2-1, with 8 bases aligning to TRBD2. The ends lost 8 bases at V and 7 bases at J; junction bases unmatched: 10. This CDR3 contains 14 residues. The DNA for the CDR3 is TGTGCCAGCTGGAGGGCTAGCGGGTGGAATGAGCAGTTCTTC. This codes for CASWRASGWNEQFF.

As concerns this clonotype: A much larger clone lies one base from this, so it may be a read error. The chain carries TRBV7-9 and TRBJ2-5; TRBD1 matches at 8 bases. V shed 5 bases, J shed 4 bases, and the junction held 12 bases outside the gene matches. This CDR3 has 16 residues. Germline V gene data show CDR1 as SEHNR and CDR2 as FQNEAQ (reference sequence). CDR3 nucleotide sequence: TGTGCCAGCAGCGCCCCCGGGCAGGGGGCCTCAGAGACCCAGTACTTC. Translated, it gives CASSAPGQGASETQYF.

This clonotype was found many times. CDR3 region: CASSLGQLSSPLHF. CDR3 nucleotides: TGTGCCAGCAGCTTAGGGCAGCTCAGTTCACCCCTCCACTTT. The chain is built from TRBV6-5 and TRBJ1-6; D remains ambiguous. The CDR3 sequence is 14 residues long. The germline V and J ends were trimmed by 6 bases and 9 bases, with 15 bases remaining between them. CDR1 is MNHEY, CDR2 SVGAGI, per germline.

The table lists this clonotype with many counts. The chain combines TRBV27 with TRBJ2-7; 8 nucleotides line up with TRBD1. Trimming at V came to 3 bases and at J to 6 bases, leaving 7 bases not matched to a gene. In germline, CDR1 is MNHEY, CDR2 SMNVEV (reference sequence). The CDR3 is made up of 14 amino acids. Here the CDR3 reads CASSLRQGASEQYF. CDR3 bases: TGTGCCAGCAGTTTGAGGCAGGGGGCCAGCGAGCAGTACTTC.

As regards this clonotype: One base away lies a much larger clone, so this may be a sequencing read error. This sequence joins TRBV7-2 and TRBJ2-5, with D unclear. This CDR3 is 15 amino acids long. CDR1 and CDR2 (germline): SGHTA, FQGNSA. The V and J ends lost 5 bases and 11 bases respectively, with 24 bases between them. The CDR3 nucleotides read TGTGCCAGCAGCCCGAAGGGCAGGAACTACAATGAGCAGTACTTC. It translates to CASSPKGRNYNEQYF. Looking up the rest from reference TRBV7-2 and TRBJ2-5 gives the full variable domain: GAGVSQSPSNKVTEKGKDVELRCDPISGHTALYWYRQSLGQGLEFLIYFQGNSAPDKSGLPSDRFSAERTGGSVSTLTIQRTQQEDSAVYLCASSPKGRNYNEQYFGPGTRLLVL.

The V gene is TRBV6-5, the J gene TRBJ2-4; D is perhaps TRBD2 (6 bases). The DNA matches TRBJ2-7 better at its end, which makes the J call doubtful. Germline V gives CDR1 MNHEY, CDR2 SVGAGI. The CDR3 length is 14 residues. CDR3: CASSPNSGTYEQYF. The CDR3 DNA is TGTGCCAGCAGTCCCAATAGCGGAACCTACGAGCAGTACTTC.

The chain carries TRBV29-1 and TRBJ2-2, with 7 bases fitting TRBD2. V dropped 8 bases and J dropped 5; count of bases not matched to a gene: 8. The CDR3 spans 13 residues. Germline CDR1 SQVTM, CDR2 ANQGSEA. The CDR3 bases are TGCAGCCCGAGTGGGGGAGGGACCGGGGAGCTGTTTTTT. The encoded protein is CSPSGGGTGELFF.

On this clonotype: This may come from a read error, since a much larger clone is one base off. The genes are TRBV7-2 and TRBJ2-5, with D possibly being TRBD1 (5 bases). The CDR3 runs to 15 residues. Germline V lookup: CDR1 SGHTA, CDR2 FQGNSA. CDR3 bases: TGTGCCAGCAGCTTAGCGAGGACACGACAAGGGACCCAGTACTTC. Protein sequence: CASSLARTRQGTQYF.

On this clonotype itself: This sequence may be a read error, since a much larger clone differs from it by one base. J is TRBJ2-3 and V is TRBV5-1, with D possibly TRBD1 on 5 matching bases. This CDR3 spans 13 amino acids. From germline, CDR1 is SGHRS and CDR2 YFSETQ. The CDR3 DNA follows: TGCGCCAGCGCCAATCAGGGCACAGATACGCAGGATTTT. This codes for CASANQGTDTQDF.

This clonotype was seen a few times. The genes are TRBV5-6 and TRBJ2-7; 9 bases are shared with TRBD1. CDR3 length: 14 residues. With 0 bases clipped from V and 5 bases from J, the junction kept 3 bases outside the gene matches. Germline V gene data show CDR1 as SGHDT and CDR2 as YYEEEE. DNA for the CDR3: TGTGCCAGCAGCTTGGACAGGGGGCGCCACGAGCAGTACTTC. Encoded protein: CASSLDRGRHEQYF. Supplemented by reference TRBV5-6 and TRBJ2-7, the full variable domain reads DAGVTQSPTHLIKTRGQQVTLRCSPKSGHDTVSWYQQALGQGPQFIFQYYEEEERQRGNFPDRFSGHQFPNYSSELNVNALLLGDSALYLCASSLDRGRHEQYFGPGTRLTVT.

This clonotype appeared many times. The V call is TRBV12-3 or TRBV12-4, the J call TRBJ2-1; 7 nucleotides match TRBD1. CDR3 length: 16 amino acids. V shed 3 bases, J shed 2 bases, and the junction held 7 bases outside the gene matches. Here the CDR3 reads CASSLRGRTPYNEQFF. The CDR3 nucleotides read TGTGCCAGCAGTTTGAGGGGGCGCACCCCCTACAATGAGCAGTTCTTC.

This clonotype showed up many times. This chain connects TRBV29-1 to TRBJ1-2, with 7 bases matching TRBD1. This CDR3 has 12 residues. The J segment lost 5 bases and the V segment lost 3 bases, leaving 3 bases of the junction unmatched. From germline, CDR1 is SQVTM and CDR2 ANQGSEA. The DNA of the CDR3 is TGCAGCGTTGACGACAGGGCGTATGGCTACACCTTC. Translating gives CSVDDRAYGYTF.

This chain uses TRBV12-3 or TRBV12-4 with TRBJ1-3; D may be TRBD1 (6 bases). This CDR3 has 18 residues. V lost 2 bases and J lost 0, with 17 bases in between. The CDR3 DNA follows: TGTGCCAGCAGTTTAAGTGCGGTTAGGGGGAGCTCTGGAAACACCATATATTTT. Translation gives CASSLSAVRGSSGNTIYF.

CDR3 DNA sequence: TGTGCCAGCAGCTTCCCCGTCGGGACAGGGGAATACGAGCAGTACTTC. Protein sequence: CASSFPVGTGEYEQYF. The chain has TRBV11-2 and TRBJ2-7, with 10 bases aligning to TRBD1. This CDR3 is 16 amino acids long. Germline loops: CDR1 SGHAT, CDR2 FQNNGV. Trimming cost V 3 bases and J 4 bases; bases outside gene matches: 9. Supplemented by reference TRBV11-2 and TRBJ2-7, the full variable domain reads EAGVAQSPRYKIIEKRQSVAFWCNPISGHATLYWYQQILGQGPKLLIQFQNNGVVDDSQLPKDRFSAERLKGVDSTLKIQPAKLEDSAVYLCASSFPVGTGEYEQYFGPGTRLTVT.

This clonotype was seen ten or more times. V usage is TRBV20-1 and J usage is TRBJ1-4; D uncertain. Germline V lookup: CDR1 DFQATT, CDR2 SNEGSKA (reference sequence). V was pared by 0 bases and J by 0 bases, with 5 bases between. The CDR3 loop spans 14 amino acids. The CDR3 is CSARDSATNEKLFF. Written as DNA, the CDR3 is TGCAGTGCTAGAGACAGTGCAACTAATGAAAAACTGTTTTTT.

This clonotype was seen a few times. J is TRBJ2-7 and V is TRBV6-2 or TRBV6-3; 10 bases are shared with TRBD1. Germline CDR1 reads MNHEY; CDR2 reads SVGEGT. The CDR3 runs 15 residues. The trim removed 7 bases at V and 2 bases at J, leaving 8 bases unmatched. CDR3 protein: CASTLPGQGAYEQYF. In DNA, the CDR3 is TGTGCCAGCACTTTGCCCGGACAGGGGGCCTACGAGCAGTACTTC.

CDR3 nucleotide sequence: TGCAGTGCTAGAAATAGCGGGGGGGCTAATGAGCAGTTCTTC. It encodes CSARNSGGANEQFF. The chain is built from TRBV20-1 and TRBJ2-1, with 11 nucleotides matching TRBD2. The CDR3 runs to 14 residues. Looked up from germline, CDR1 is DFQATT and CDR2 is SNEGSKA (reference sequence). Trimming cost V 2 bases and J 7 bases; bases outside gene matches: 4.

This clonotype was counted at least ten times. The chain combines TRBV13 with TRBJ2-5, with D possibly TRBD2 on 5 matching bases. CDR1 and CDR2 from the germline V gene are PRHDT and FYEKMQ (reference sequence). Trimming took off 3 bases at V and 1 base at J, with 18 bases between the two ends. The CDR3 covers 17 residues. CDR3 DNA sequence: TGTGCCAGCAGCTTTAGGCGGTTTGAACGGGGCCAAGAGACCCAGTACTTC. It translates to CASSFRRFERGQETQYF.

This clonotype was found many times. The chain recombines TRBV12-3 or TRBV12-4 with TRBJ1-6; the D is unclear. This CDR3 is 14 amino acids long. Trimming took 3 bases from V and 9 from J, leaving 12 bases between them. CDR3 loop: CASSFRLVPSPLHF. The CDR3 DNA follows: TGTGCCAGCAGTTTTCGACTAGTTCCTTCACCCCTCCACTTT.

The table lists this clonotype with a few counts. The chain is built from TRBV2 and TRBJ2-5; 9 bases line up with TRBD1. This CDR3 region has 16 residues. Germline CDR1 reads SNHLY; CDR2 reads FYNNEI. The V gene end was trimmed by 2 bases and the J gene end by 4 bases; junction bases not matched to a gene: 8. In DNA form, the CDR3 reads TGTGCCAGCAGTGAAATACGGACAGGGGTTGGAGAGACCCAGTACTTC. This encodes CASSEIRTGVGETQYF.

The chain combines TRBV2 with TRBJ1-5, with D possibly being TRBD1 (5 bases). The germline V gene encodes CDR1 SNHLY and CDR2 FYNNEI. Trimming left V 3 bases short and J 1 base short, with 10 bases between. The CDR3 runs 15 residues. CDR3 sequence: CASSDVGGSNQPQHF. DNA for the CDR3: TGTGCCAGCAGTGATGTGGGGGGGAGCAATCAGCCCCAGCATTTT.

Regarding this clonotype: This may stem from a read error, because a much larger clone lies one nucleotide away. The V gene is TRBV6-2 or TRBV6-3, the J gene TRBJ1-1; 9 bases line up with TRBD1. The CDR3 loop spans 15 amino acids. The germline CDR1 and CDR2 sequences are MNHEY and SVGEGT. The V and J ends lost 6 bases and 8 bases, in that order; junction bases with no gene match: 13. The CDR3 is CASSANLQGATEAFF. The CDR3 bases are TGTGCCAGCAGCGCCAACTTACAGGGGGCCACAGAAGCTTTCTTT.

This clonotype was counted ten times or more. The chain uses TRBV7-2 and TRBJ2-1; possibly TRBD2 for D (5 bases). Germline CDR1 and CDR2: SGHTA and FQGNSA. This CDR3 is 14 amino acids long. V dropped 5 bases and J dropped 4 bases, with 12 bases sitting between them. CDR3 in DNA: TGTGCCAGCAGCGCGCGGACTGGGTACAATGAGCAGTTCTTC. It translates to CASSARTGYNEQFF.

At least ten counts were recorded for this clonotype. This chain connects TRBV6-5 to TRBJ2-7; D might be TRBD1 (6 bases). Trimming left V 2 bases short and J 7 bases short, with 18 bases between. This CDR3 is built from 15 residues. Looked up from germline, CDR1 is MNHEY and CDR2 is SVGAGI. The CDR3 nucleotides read TGTGCCAGCAGTTACGCCTCACAGGGTTCGGGGGAGCAGTACTTC. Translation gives CASSYASQGSGEQYF.

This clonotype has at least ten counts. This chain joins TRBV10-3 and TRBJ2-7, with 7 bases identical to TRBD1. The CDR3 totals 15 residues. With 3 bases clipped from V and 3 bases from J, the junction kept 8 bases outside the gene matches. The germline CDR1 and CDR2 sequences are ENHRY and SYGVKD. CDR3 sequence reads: CAISDPGQIYYEQYF. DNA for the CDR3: TGTGCCATCAGTGACCCGGGACAGATATACTACGAGCAGTACTTC.